These 22 T cell receptor beta chains originate from one sample sequenced in a study of beta chain features in type 1 diabetes. The antigens these receptors bind are not known. The sequenced template was cDNA made from the entire isolated RNA. TCRdb keeps only in-frame clones here, not all; method: immunoSEQ multiplex PCR. The table has hundreds of thousands of clones, around 15% seen once. General study results and limits: All four CD4+ subsets from Type 1 diabetes patients carried moderately but significantly shorter TCRB CDR3s.

Material: naive CD4+ T cells from blood. Source of these receptors: a man between 18 and 29 years old with type 1 diabetes.

This clone has a handful of counts. The chain employs TRBV6-6 and TRBJ2-5; tentative D call: TRBD1 (6 bases). Germline CDR1 MNHNY, CDR2 SVGAGI (reference sequence). With 5 bases removed from V and 10 bases from J, the gap between germline ends came to 20 bases. The CDR3 spans 14 residues. CDR3 DNA sequence: TGTGCCAGCAGTGTCCTGGGGGCCAGATATGGCCAGTACTTC. Its translation is CASSVLGARYGQYF.

J is TRBJ1-1 and V is TRBV5-1; tentative D call: TRBD1 (6 bases). The germline gives CDR1 SGHRS, CDR2 YFSETQ. Trimming removed 2 bases at V and 6 bases at J, with 20 bases between. This CDR3 has 16 residues. CDR3 sequence reads: CASSLPPVGGGAEAFF. DNA of the CDR3: TGCGCCAGCAGCTTACCACCGGTAGGAGGGGGAGCTGAAGCTTTCTTT.

This clone was counted only a few times. This chain links TRBV7-2 with TRBJ1-5, with TRBD1 as a possible D gene (6 bases). Trimming stripped 4 bases from V and 4 bases from J, with 14 bases between. The CDR3 covers 15 residues. CDR1 is SGHTA, CDR2 FQGNSA, per germline. The CDR3 is CASSSLQGINQPQHF. The CDR3 DNA is TGTGCCAGCAGCTCCCTACAGGGAATAAATCAGCCCCAGCATTTT.

The V gene is TRBV27, the J gene TRBJ1-6, with 10 bases lining up with TRBD1. Trimming at V came to 4 bases and at J to 1 base, leaving 1 base not matched to a gene. Germline V gene lookup returns CDR1 MNHEY and CDR2 SMNVEV (reference sequence). The CDR3 length is 16 residues. The CDR3 DNA is TGTGCCAGCAGTTCGGGACAGGGGTCCTATAATTCACCCCTCCACTTT. It encodes CASSSGQGSYNSPLHF.

This clone was seen a few times. J is TRBJ2-5 and V is TRBV29-1; D may be TRBD1 (5 bases). The CDR3 runs 10 residues. Germline V lookup: CDR1 SQVTM, CDR2 ANQGSEA. The ends were cut back, 7 bases at V and 5 bases at J, with 8 bases in the middle. The CDR3 DNA reads TGCAGCGGGGGCGGTGAGACCCAGTACTTC. Translating gives CSGGGETQYF.

Only a few counts were recorded for this clone. The J gene is TRBJ1-1, the V gene TRBV30; TRBD1 is a possible D gene (6 bases). The V gene lost 5 bases and the J gene lost 8 bases, with 12 bases spanning the gap. There are 11 residues in the CDR3. Germline lookup yields CDR1 GTSNPN and CDR2 SVGIG (reference sequence). The CDR3 nucleotides are TGTGCCTGGGAACAGGGACCAGAAGCTTTCTTT. This encodes CAWEQGPEAFF.

This chain joins TRBV6-5 and TRBJ1-1; no definite D call. This CDR3 spans 15 amino acids. CDR1 and CDR2 (germline): MNHEY, SVGAGI. V was clipped by 2 bases and J by 1 base, with 11 bases between them. The CDR3 coding sequence is TGTGCCAGCAGTTACGTCCGGGCCCAGAACACTGAAGCTTTCTTT. Translated: CASSYVRAQNTEAFF.

There are a few counts of this clone. This chain links TRBV9 with TRBJ1-2; D gene uncertain. Germline assignment: CDR1 SGDLS and CDR2 YYNGEE. V was pared by 5 bases and J by 7 bases, with 6 bases between. The CDR3 runs to 10 residues. CDR3 nucleotides: TGTGCCAGCAGTCCAGGTGGCTACACCTTC. Its translation is CASSPGGYTF.

There are many counts of this clone. The chain joins TRBV7-9 to TRBJ2-4; 7 bases are shared with TRBD1. Germline values: CDR1 SEHNR, CDR2 FQNEAQ (reference sequence). Trimming cost V 5 bases and J 7 bases; bases outside gene matches: 8. The CDR3 is 14 residues long. The CDR3 nucleotides read TGTGCCAGCAGCGGTACAGCAGGGGGTAACATTCAGTACTTC. It specifies CASSGTAGGNIQYF.

Here the CDR3 DNA reads TGTGCCAGCACCGTAGGGATATCCGGGGAGCTGTTTTTT. Translation gives CASTVGISGELFF. The J gene is TRBJ2-2, the V gene TRBV28; D call uncertain. Germline CDR1 MDHEN, CDR2 SYDVKM. With 7 bases removed from V and 6 bases from J, the gap between germline ends came to 12 bases. CDR3 length: 13 residues.

The CDR3: CASSIKGVEGNQPQHF. CDR3 coding DNA: TGTGCCAGTAGTATAAAAGGGGTTGAGGGCAATCAGCCCCAGCATTTT. This chain uses TRBV19 with TRBJ1-5; possibly TRBD1 for D (5 bases). CDR1 and CDR2 (germline): LNHDA, SQIVND (reference sequence). V lost 2 bases, J lost 2 bases, and 13 bases lay in between. CDR3 length: 16 amino acids. Variable domain in full (rest from reference TRBV19 and TRBJ1-5): DGGITQSPKYLFRKEGQNVTLSCEQNLNHDAMYWYRQDPGQGLRLIYYSQIVNDFQKGDIAEGYSVSREKKESFPLTVTSAQKNPTAFYLCASSIKGVEGNQPQHFGDGTRLSIL.

A word on this clone: Additional DNA sequences in this sample encode the identical CDR3. The chain carries TRBV4-3 and TRBJ2-3; D unclear. The CDR3 is 14 amino acids. Germline V gene data show CDR1 as LGHNA and CDR2 as YSLEER. The V end lost 1 base, the J end lost 1 base, and 6 bases lay between the germline ends. The CDR3: CASSQVVGTDTQYF. CDR3 DNA sequence: TGCGCCAGCAGCCAAGTAGTGGGCACAGATACGCAGTATTTT.

The rearrangement links TRBV2 to TRBJ2-1; the D is unclear. Trimming pared 8 bases from V and 5 bases from J, leaving 13 bases between. Germline-derived CDR1 and CDR2 are SNHLY and FYNNEI. The CDR3 has 13 residues. The CDR3 DNA reads TGTGCCAGCCGCAGCTCGTTTAACAATGAGCAGTTCTTC. It translates to CASRSSFNNEQFF.

This clone was found a few times. The chain has TRBV18 and TRBJ1-1; 9 bases agree with TRBD1. The CDR3 spans 14 residues. Germline V gives CDR1 KGHSH, CDR2 LQKENI. V trimming: 3 bases; J trimming: 4 bases; junction bases outside the gene matches: 3. CDR3 loop: CASSPDRGGTEAFF. The CDR3 DNA is TGTGCCAGCTCACCGGACAGGGGAGGCACTGAAGCTTTCTTT. The variable domain in full, completed from reference TRBV18 and TRBJ1-1, reads NAGVMQNPRHLVRRRGQEARLRCSPMKGHSHVYWYRQLPEEGLKFMVYLQKENIIDESGMPKERFSAEFPKEGPSILRIQQVVRGDSAAYFCASSPDRGGTEAFFGQGTRLTVV.

This clone was seen only a few times. The chain joins TRBV10-3 to TRBJ1-5; D is uncertain. CDR1 is ENHRY, CDR2 SYGVKD, per germline. V lost 8 bases, J lost 6 bases, and 14 bases lay in between. This CDR3 region has 13 residues. DNA for the CDR3: TGTGCCATCTCCCTCGGGGAAAGTCAGCCCCAGCATTTT. It specifies CAISLGESQPQHF.

This clone was seen only a few times. J is TRBJ1-2 and V is TRBV7-9; perhaps TRBD1 as D (5 bases). The length of the CDR3 is 17 residues. V lost 8 bases and J lost 0, with 22 bases in between. Germline CDR1 reads SEHNR; CDR2 reads FQNEAQ (reference sequence). The CDR3 DNA sequence: TGTGCCAGCCGCAGACCTCTCGGGACCGCAGCTAACTATGGCTACACCTTC. Encoded protein: CASRRPLGTAANYGYTF.

The sample holds a few counts of this clone. J is TRBJ1-2 and V is TRBV5-1; D may be TRBD1 (5 bases). Between the trimmed V and J ends, which lost 4 bases and 6 bases, there was a span of 10 bases. CDR3 length: 12 residues. Germline lookup yields CDR1 SGHRS and CDR2 YFSETQ. In nucleotides, the CDR3 is TGCGCCAGCAGCCTCCGGGACCATGGCTACACCTTC. Translating it yields CASSLRDHGYTF. Filled out from reference TRBV5-1 and TRBJ1-2, the complete variable domain reads KAGVTQTPRYLIKTRGQQVTLSCSPISGHRSVSWYQQTPGQGLQFLFEYFSETQRNKGNFPGRFSGRQFSNSRSEMNVSTLELGDSALYLCASSLRDHGYTFGSGTRLTVV.

The chain combines TRBV6-5 with TRBJ2-7; 7 bases map to TRBD2. This CDR3 has 15 residues. Germline assignment: CDR1 MNHEY and CDR2 SVGAGI. The trim removed 0 bases at V and 3 bases at J, leaving 5 bases unmatched. The CDR3 region is CASSYSQGGVYEQYF. Written as DNA, the CDR3 is TGTGCCAGCAGTTACTCGCAGGGAGGGGTCTACGAGCAGTACTTC.

The rearrangement joins TRBV2 to TRBJ1-1, with unresolved D. The CDR3 extends over 14 amino acids. Trimming removed 3 bases at V and 0 bases at J, with 8 bases between. The V gene's germline CDR1 is SNHLY and CDR2 FYNNEI. CDR3: CASSEAELNTEAFF. The CDR3 DNA is TGTGCCAGCAGTGAGGCAGAGCTGAACACTGAAGCTTTCTTT.

This clone was observed a handful of times. V is TRBV10-3 and J is TRBJ1-5; D is unresolved. The V and J ends lost 3 bases and 2 bases respectively, with 8 bases between them. Germline V gene sequence: CDR1 ENHRY, CDR2 SYGVKD. CDR3 length: 14 amino acids. The CDR3 protein is CAISENSGNQPQHF. For the CDR3, the DNA is TGTGCCATCAGTGAAAATTCGGGCAATCAGCCCCAGCATTTT.

The V gene is TRBV15, the J gene TRBJ1-3; D is ambiguous. This CDR3 comprises 15 residues. Germline CDR1 and CDR2: LNHNV and YYDKDF (reference sequence). Trimming removed 0 bases from V and 0 bases from J, with 6 bases in between. CDR3 nucleotide sequence: TGTGCCACCAGCAGAGATTATGTCTCTGGAAACACCATATATTTT. This codes for CATSRDYVSGNTIYF.

V is TRBV4-1 and J is TRBJ2-1; D ambiguous. Germline CDR1 MGHRA, CDR2 YSYEKL. V was pared by 0 bases and J by 1 base, with 16 bases between. CDR3 size: 18 residues. CDR3 bases: TGCGCCAGCAGCCAAGATAGAGGCCAGACGCTTTCCTACAATGAGCAGTTCTTC. This codes for CASSQDRGQTLSYNEQFF.